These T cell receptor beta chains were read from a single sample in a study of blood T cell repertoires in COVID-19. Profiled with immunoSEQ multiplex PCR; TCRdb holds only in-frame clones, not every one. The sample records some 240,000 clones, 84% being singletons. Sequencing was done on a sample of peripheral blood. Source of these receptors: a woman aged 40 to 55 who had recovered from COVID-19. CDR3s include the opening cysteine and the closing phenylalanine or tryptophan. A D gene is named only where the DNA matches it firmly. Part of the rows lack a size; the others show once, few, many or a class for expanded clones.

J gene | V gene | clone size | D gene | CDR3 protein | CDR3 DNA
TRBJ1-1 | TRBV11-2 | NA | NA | CASSLVGGDPEAFF | TGTGCCAGCAGCTTAGTTGGGGGGGATCCTGAAGCTTTCTTT
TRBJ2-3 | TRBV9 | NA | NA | CASSVGEASRSTDTQYF | TGTGCCAGCAGCGTAGGCGAGGCCTCAAGGAGCACAGATACGCAGTATTTT
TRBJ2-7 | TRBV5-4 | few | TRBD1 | CASSLGQPGQGIAYEQYF | TGTGCCAGCAGCTTGGGACAACCGGGACAGGGGATTGCGTACGAGCAGTACTTC
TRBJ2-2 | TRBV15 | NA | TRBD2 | CATTIAGVAGELFF | TGTGCCACCACCATAGCGGGGGTTGCCGGGGAGCTGTTTTTT
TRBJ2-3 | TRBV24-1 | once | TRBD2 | CATSVTSGTSGGNTDTQYF | TGTGCCACCAGTGTCACCTCCGGGACTAGCGGGGGGAACACAGATACGCAGTATTTT
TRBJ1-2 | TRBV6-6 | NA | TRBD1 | CASSFSQGGYGYTF | TGTGCCAGCAGTTTTTCGCAGGGGGGCTATGGCTACACCTTC
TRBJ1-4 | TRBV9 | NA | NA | CASSALTAPNEKLFF | TGTGCCAGCAGCGCGTTGACAGCGCCAAATGAAAAACTGTTTTTT
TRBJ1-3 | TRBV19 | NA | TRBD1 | CASGGQGYFSGNTIYF | TGTGCCAGTGGAGGACAGGGCTACTTCTCTGGAAACACCATATATTTT
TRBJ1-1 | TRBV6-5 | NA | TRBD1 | CASRPDRVATEAFF | TGTGCCAGCAGGCCGGACAGGGTGGCCACTGAAGCTTTCTTT
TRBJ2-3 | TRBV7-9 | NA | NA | CASSLRDTQYF | TGTGCCAGCAGCTTGCGGGATACGCAGTATTTT
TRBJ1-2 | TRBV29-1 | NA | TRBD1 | CSVETGVYGNYGYTF | TGCAGCGTTGAGACAGGGGTGTACGGAAACTATGGCTACACCTTC
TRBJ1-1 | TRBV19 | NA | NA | CASSPNLGGMYTEAFF | TGTGCCAGTAGCCCGAATCTAGGGGGAATGTACACTGAAGCTTTCTTT
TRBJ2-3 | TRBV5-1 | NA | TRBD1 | CASSLAGTGNGDTQYF | TGCGCCAGCAGCTTGGCCGGGACAGGCAATGGAGATACGCAGTATTTT
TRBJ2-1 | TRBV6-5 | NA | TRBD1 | CASSYRDRAYNEQFF | TGTGCCAGCAGTTACCGGGACAGGGCTTACAATGAGCAGTTCTTC
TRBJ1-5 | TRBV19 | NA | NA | CASSIKNQPQHF | TGTGCCAGTAGTATTAAAAATCAGCCCCAGCATTTT
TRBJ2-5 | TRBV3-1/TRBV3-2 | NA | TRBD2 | CASSQSAGGDLGETQYF | TGTGCCAGCAGCCAGTCAGCGGGGGGCGACCTAGGAGAGACCCAGTACTTC
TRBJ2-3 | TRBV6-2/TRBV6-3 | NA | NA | CASSSDRTGTQYF | TGTGCCAGCAGTTCCGACAGAACGGGTACGCAGTATTTT
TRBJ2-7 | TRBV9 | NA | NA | CASSVGGVSYEQYF | TGTGCCAGCAGCGTAGGGGGGGTATCCTACGAGCAGTACTTC
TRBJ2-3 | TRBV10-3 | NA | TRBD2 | CAITSGGADTQYF | TGTGCCATCACTAGCGGGGGGGCGGATACGCAGTATTTT
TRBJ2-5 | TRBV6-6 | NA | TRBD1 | CASSPGTGVWVGETQYF | TGTGCCAGCAGTCCCGGGACAGGGGTCTGGGTGGGAGAGACCCAGTACTTC
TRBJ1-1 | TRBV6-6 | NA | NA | CASSYEENTEAFF | TGTGCCAGCAGTTACGAGGAGAACACTGAAGCTTTCTTT
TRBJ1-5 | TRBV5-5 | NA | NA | CASSSDTYSNRPQHF | TGTGCCAGCAGCTCCGATACTTATAGCAATCGGCCCCAGCATTTT
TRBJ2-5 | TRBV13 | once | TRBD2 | CASSPGLAGGPGTQYF | TGTGCCAGCAGCCCGGGACTAGCGGGGGGACCAGGTACCCAGTACTTC
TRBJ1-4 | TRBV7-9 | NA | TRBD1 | CASSLATGANEKLFF | TGTGCCAGCAGCTTAGCGACAGGGGCCAATGAAAAACTGTTTTTT
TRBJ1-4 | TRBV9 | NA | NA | CASSVGNNAEKLFF | TGTGCCAGCAGCGTAGGAAATAATGCGGAAAAACTGTTTTTT
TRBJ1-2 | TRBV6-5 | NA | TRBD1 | CASRRDRGNYGYTF | TGTGCCAGCAGACGGGACAGGGGGAACTATGGCTACACCTTC
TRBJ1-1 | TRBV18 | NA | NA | CASSPNRGTEAFF | TGTGCCAGCTCACCAAATAGGGGCACTGAAGCTTTCTTT
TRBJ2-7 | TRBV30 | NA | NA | CAWEPNSYEQYF | TGTGCCTGGGAGCCCAACTCGTACGAGCAGTACTTC
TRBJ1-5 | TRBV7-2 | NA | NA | CASSLEAGLQPQHF | TGTGCCAGCAGCTTAGAGGCAGGCCTACAGCCCCAGCATTTT
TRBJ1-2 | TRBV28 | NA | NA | CASSTDLALNYGYTF | TGTGCCAGCAGTACTGACCTAGCCTTAAACTATGGCTACACCTTC
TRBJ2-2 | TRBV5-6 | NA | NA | CASSLPIGAGELFF | TGTGCCAGCAGCTTGCCAATTGGAGCCGGGGAGCTGTTTTTT
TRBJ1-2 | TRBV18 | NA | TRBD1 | CASSPPSGQGIADGYTF | TGTGCCAGCTCACCACCATCGGGACAGGGAATCGCCGATGGCTACACCTTC
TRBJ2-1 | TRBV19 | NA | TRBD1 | CASSIPDRLHEQFF | TGTGCCAGTAGTATCCCGGACAGGTTACATGAGCAGTTCTTC